This T cell receptor (beta chain) emerged from a study of blood T cells in healthy people across ages. For the second PCR, which ran for roughly 6 to 12 cycles, a sample-barcoded 5' primer and a J-beta primer mix were used. TCRdb reprocessed the 5' RACE reads via MiXCR and lists one record per CDR3 protein. This table holds about 1,600,000 distinct CDR3 sequences, about 40% found once. The CDR3 extends over 12 amino acids. In germline, CDR1 is DFQATT, CDR2 SNEGSKA (reference sequence). Trimming removed 4 bases at V and 4 bases at J, with 10 bases between. The source is a woman in her late teens or twenties in good health. This chain joins TRBV20-1 and TRBJ1-2; a possible D gene is TRBD1 (5 bases). Sequences were obtained from blood. The CDR3 loop reads CSATPDSYGYTF. CDR3 coding DNA: TGCAGTGCTACCCCCGACAGCTATGGCTACACCTTC.